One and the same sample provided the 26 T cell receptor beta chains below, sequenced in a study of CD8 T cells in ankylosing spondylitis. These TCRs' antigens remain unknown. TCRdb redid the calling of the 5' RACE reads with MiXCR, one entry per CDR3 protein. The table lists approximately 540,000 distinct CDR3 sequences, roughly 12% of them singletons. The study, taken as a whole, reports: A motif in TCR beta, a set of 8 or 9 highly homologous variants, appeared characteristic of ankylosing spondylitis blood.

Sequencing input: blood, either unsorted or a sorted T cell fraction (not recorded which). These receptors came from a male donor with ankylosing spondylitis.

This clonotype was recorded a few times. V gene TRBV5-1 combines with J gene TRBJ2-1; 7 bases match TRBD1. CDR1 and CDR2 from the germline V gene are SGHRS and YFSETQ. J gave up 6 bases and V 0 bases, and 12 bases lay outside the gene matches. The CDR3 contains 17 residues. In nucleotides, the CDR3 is TGCGCCAGCAGCTTGGTGACAGGGAGAAGTCCAAGCAATGAGCAGTTCTTC. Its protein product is CASSLVTGRSPSNEQFF.

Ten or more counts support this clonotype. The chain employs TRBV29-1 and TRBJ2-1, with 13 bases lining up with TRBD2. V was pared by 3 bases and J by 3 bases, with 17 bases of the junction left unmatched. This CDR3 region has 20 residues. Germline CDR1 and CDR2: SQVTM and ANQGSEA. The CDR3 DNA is TGCAGCGTTGAGTCAGGCCCCGGGACTAGCGGGATCTCGGTCTACAATGAGCAGTTCTTC. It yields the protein CSVESGPGTSGISVYNEQFF.

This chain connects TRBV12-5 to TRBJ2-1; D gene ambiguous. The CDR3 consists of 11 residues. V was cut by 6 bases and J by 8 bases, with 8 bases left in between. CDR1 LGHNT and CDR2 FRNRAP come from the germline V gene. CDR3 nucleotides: TGTGCTAGTGGGCCGGACCATGAGCAGTTCTTC. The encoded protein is CASGPDHEQFF.

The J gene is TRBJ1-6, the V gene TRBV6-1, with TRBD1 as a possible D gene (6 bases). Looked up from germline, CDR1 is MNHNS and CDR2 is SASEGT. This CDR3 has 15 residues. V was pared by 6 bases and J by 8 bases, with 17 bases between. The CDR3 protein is CASREPGKGDSPLHF. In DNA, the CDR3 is TGTGCCAGCAGGGAGCCGGGAAAGGGGGATTCACCCCTCCACTTT.

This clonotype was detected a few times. CDR3 coding DNA: TGCAGTGCTAGTGGCGAGGGGGCGCGGACCTACGAGCAGTACTTC. Protein: CSASGEGARTYEQYF. The chain is built from TRBV20-1 and TRBJ2-7; 7 bases line up with TRBD1. CDR1 and CDR2 from the germline V gene are DFQATT and SNEGSKA (reference sequence). There are 15 residues in the CDR3. After removal of 3 bases from V and 2 bases from J, the junction contained 10 bases not matched to a gene.

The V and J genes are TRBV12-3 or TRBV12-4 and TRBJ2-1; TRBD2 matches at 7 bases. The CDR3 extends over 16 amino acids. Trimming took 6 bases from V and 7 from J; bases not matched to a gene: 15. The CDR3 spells CASRSSGSRGGNEQFF. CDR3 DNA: TGTGCCAGCAGATCCTCGGGCTCCCGCGGGGGTAATGAGCAGTTCTTC.

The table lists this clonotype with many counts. CDR3 residues: CASSPLAGSYNEQFF. The DNA for the CDR3 is TGTGCCAGCAGCCCACTAGCGGGGTCCTACAATGAGCAGTTCTTC. The chain joins TRBV12-3 or TRBV12-4 to TRBJ2-1; 10 bases align to TRBD2. V trimming: 6 bases; J trimming: 1 base; junction bases outside the gene matches: 3. The CDR3 runs 15 residues.

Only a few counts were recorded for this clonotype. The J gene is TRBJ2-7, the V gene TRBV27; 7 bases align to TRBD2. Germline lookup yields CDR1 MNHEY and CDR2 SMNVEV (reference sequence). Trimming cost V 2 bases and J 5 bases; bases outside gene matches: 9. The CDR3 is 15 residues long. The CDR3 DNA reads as TGTGCCAGCAGTTTAGAGGCGGGAGAAATGGACGAGCAGTACTTC. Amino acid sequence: CASSLEAGEMDEQYF.

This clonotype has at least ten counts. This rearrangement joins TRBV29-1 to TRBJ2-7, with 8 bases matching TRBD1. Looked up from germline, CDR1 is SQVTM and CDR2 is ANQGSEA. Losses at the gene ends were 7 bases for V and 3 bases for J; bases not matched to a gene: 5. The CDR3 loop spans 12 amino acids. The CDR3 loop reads CSGGQGIYEQYF. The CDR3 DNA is TGCAGCGGCGGACAGGGAATCTACGAGCAGTACTTC.

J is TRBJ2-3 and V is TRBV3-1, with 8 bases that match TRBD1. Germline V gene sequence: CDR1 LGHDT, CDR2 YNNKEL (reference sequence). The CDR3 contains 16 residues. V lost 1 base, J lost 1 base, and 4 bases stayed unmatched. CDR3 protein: CASSQGKDRGTDTQYF. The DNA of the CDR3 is TGTGCCAGCAGCCAAGGGAAGGACAGGGGCACAGATACGCAGTATTTT.

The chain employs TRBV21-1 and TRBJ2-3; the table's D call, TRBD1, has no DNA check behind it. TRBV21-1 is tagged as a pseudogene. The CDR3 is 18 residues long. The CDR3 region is CASSNVWDRAGGTDTQYF. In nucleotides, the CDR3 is TGTGCCAGCAGCAATGTTTGGGACAGGGCGGGGGGCACAGATACGCAGTATTTT.

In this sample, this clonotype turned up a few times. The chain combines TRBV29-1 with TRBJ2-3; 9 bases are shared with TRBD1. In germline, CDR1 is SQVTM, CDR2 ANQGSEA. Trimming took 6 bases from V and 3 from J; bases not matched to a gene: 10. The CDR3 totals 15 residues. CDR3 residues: CSVARLQGATDTQYF. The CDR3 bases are TGCAGCGTCGCCCGTTTACAGGGGGCAACAGATACGCAGTATTTT.

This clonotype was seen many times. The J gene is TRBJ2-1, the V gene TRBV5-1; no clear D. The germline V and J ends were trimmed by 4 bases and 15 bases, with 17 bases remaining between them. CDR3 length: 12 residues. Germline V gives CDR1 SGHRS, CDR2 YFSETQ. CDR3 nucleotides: TGCGCCAGCAGCAGAACGACGGATCGATTGTTCTTC. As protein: CASSRTTDRLFF.

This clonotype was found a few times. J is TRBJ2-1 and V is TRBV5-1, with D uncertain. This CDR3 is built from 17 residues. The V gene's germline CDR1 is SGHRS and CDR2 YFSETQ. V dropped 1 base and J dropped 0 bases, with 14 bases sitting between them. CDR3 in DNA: TGCGCCAGCAGCTTGATGGGCCAGAGGAGCTCCTACAATGAGCAGTTCTTC. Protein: CASSLMGQRSSYNEQFF.

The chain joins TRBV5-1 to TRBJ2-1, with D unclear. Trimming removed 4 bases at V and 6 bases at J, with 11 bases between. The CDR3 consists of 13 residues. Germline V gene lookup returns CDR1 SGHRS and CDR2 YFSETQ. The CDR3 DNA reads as TGCGCCAGCAGCGCCACTAACATCAATGAGCAGTTCTTC. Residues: CASSATNINEQFF.

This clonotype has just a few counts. CDR3 loop: CASSIRESTIYF. As DNA, the CDR3 is TGTGCCAGCAGCATCAGGGAGAGCACCATATATTTT. V usage is TRBV11-2 and J usage is TRBJ1-3, with D perhaps TRBD1 (5 bases). V shed 5 bases and J shed 9 bases, with 11 bases lying between them. The CDR3 spans 12 residues. Germline CDR1 and CDR2: SGHAT and FQNNGV.

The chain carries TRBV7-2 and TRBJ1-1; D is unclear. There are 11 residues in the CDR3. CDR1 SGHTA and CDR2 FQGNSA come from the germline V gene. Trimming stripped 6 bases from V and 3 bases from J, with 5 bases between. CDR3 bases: TGTGCCAGCAGGTTCCACACTGAAGCTTTCTTT. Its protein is CASRFHTEAFF. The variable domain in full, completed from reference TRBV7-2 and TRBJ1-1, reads GAGVSQSPSNKVTEKGKDVELRCDPISGHTALYWYRQSLGQGLEFLIYFQGNSAPDKSGLPSDRFSAERTGGSVSTLTIQRTQQEDSAVYLCASRFHTEAFFGQGTRLTVV.

CDR3 loop: CSAAGQGTYEQYF. CDR3 coding DNA: TGCAGCGCGGCGGGGCAGGGGACCTACGAGCAGTACTTC. The chain uses TRBV29-1 and TRBJ2-7; D might be TRBD1 or TRBD2, each matching 6 bases. The CDR3 loop spans 13 amino acids. Germline lookup yields CDR1 SQVTM and CDR2 ANQGSEA. V lost 7 bases and J 2 bases, leaving 15 bases between the germline ends.

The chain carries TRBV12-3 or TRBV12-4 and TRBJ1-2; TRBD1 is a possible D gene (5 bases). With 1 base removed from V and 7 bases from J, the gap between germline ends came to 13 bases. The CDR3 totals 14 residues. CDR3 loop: CASSLGGRARGYTF. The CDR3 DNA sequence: TGTGCCAGCAGTTTAGGGGGCAGAGCTCGTGGCTACACCTTC.

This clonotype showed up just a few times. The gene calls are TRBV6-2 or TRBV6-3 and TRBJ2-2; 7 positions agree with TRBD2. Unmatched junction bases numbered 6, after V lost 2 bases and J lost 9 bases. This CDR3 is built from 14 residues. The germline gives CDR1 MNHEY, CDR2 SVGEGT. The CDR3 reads CASSYTSERRELFF. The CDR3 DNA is TGTGCCAGCAGTTACACTAGCGAAAGAAGGGAGCTGTTTTTT.

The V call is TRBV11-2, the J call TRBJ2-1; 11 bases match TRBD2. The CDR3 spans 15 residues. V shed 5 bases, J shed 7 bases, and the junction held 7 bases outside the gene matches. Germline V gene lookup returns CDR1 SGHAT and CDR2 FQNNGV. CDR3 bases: TGTGCCAGCAGCACCCAACTAGCGGGAGCGAATGAGCAGTTCTTC. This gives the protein CASSTQLAGANEQFF.

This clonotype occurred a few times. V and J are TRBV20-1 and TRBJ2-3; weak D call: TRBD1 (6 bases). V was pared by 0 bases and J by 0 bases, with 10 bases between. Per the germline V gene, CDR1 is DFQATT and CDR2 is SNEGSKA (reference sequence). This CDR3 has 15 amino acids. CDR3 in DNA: TGCAGTGCTAGAGATCTTGGACAGAGCACAGATACGCAGTATTTT. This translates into CSARDLGQSTDTQYF.

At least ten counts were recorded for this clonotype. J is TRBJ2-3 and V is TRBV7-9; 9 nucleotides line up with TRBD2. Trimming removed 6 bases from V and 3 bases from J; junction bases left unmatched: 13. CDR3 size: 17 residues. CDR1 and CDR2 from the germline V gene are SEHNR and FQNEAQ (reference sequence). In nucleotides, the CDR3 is TGTGCCAGCAGACGAAGGGGGCGGGAGGGCCTAACAGATACGCAGTATTTT. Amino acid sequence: CASRRRGREGLTDTQYF.

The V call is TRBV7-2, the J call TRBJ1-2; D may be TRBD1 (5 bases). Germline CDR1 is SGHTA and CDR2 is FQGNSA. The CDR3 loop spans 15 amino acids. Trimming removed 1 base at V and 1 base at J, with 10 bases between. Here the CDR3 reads CASSLVTQGNYGYTF. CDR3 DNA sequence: TGTGCCAGCAGCTTAGTTACTCAGGGTAACTATGGCTACACCTTC.

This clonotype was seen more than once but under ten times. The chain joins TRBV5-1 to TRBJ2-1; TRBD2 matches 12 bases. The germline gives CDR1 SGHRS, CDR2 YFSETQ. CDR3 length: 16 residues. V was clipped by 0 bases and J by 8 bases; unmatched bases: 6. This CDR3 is CASSLAPSGRGDEQFF. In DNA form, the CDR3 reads TGCGCCAGCAGCTTGGCTCCTAGCGGGAGGGGGGATGAGCAGTTCTTC.

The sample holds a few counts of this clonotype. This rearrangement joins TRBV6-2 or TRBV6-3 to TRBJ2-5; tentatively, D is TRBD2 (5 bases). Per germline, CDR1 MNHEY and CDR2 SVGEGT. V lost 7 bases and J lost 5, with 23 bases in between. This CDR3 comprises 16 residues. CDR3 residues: CASKRLATAAVETQYF. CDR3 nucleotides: TGTGCCAGCAAGCGGCTAGCCACAGCTGCCGTTGAGACCCAGTACTTC.